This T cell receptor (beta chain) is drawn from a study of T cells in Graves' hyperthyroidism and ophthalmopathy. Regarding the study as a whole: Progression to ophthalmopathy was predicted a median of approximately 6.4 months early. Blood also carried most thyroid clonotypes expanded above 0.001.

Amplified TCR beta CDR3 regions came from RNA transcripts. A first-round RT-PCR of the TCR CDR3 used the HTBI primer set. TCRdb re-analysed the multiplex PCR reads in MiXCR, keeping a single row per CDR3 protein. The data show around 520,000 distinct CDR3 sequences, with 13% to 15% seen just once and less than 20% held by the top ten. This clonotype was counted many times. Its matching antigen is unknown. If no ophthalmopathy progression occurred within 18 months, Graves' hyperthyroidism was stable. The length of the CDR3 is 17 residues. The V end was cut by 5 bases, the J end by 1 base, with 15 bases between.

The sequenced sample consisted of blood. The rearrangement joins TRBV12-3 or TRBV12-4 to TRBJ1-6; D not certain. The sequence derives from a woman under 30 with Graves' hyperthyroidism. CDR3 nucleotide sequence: TGTGCCAGCAGTCAAGCCGGAACGGGATCCTATAATTCACCCCTCCACTTT. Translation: CASSQAGTGSYNSPLHF.